These 20 T cell receptor beta chains share one sample of origin, sequenced in a study of cytomegalovirus exposure and HLA in healthy donors. With 60 Vbeta and 13 Jbeta primers, the PCR was carried out. The data were produced by immunoSEQ multiplex PCR, yet TCRdb's version contains in-frame clones alone and is incomplete. This listing includes about 55,000 clones. Input material: PBMCs. The receptors derive from a man aged 45 to 65 in good health and CMV-seropositive.

The genes are TRBV7-9 and TRBJ1-4; D not certain. The CDR3 covers 15 residues. Germline V gene sequence: CDR1 SEHNR, CDR2 FQNEAQ (reference sequence). V shed 1 base and J shed 5 bases, with 11 bases lying between them. CDR3 nucleotide sequence: TGTGCCAGCAGCTTAGGGTTCATACAAAATGAAAAACTGTTTTTT. As protein: CASSLGFIQNEKLFF. Full variable domain (missing parts from reference TRBV7-9 and TRBJ1-4): DTGVSQNPRHKITKRGQNVTFRCDPISEHNRLYWYRQTLGQGPEFLTYFQNEAQLEKSRLLSDRFSAERPKGSFSTLEIQRTEQGDSAMYLCASSLGFIQNEKLFFGSGTQLSVL.

The rearrangement joins TRBV4-3 to TRBJ2-6; 9 nucleotides align to TRBD1. CDR1 is LGHNA, CDR2 YSLEER, per germline. This CDR3 comprises 17 residues. The junction had 5 bases not matched to a gene; V was cut back by 5 bases and J by 0 bases. The DNA of the CDR3 is TGCGCCAGCAGCAGGGACAGGGAGGGCTCTGGGGCCAACGTCCTGACTTTC. Translating it yields CASSRDREGSGANVLTF.

V gene TRBV28 combines with J gene TRBJ2-7; 15 bases match TRBD2. The CDR3 extends over 16 amino acids. The germline gives CDR1 MDHEN, CDR2 SYDVKM. The V segment lost 1 base and the J segment 5 bases; nucleotides outside the gene matches: 3. CDR3 nucleotide sequence: TGTGCCAGCAGTTTATTTGGACTAGCGGGAGGGGACGAGCAGTACTTC. Protein: CASSLFGLAGGDEQYF.

The genes are TRBV15 and TRBJ2-7; D gene ambiguous. V lost 4 bases and J lost 6, with 13 bases in between. Per germline, CDR1 LNHNV and CDR2 YYDKDF (reference sequence). The CDR3 has 13 residues. The CDR3 coding sequence is TGTGCCACCAGCATCCAAAAAATCAGCGAGCAGTACTTC. Its translation is CATSIQKISEQYF. The variable domain in full, completed from reference TRBV15 and TRBJ2-7, reads DAMVIQNPRYQVTQFGKPVTLSCSQTLNHNVMYWYQQKSSQAPKLLFHYYDKDFNNEADTPDNFQSRRPNTSFCFLDIRSPGLGDTAMYLCATSIQKISEQYFGPGTRLTVT.

The chain couples TRBV4-3 to TRBJ1-6; TRBD1 aligns across 7 bases. The V and J ends lost 5 bases and 7 bases, in that order; junction bases with no gene match: 5. The germline V gene encodes CDR1 LGHNA and CDR2 YSLEER. This CDR3 is 14 amino acids long. CDR3: CASSSLTGNSPLHF. The CDR3 DNA is TGCGCCAGCAGCTCCCTGACAGGGAATTCACCCCTCCACTTT.

The chain uses TRBV11-2 and TRBJ2-7; tentatively, D is TRBD2 (7 bases). The CDR3 sequence is 17 residues long. Trimming removed 7 bases at V and 0 bases at J, with 22 bases between. Germline loops: CDR1 SGHAT, CDR2 FQNNGV. CDR3: CASTRGGGIRSSYEQYF. The CDR3, as DNA: TGTGCCAGCACACGGGGAGGGGGGATCCGAAGCTCCTACGAGCAGTACTTC.

The gene calls are TRBV5-1 and TRBJ2-5; no firm D call. Trimming left V 2 bases short and J 5 bases short, with 10 bases between. This CDR3 has 13 amino acids. CDR1 SGHRS and CDR2 YFSETQ come from the germline V gene. Here the CDR3 reads CASSFEAAETQYF. CDR3 DNA sequence: TGCGCCAGCAGCTTTGAAGCCGCGGAGACCCAGTACTTC.

The chain uses TRBV7-2 and TRBJ2-7; a possible D gene is TRBD1 (7 bases). Trimming pared 6 bases from V and 4 bases from J, leaving 13 bases between. The germline CDR1 and CDR2 sequences are SGHTA and FQGNSA. CDR3 length: 13 amino acids. CDR3 protein: CASRQTGRYEQYF. DNA of the CDR3: TGTGCCAGCAGACAGACAGGGAGGTACGAGCAGTACTTC.

The chain uses TRBV18 and TRBJ2-2; weak D call: TRBD2 (6 bases). The germline V gene encodes CDR1 KGHSH and CDR2 LQKENI. The germline V and J ends were trimmed by 4 bases and 0 bases, with 9 bases remaining between them. The CDR3 is 15 amino acids. Here the CDR3 DNA reads TGTGCCAGCTCACGACTAGACGCGAACACCGGGGAGCTGTTTTTT. Translated: CASSRLDANTGELFF.

V and J are TRBV7-2 and TRBJ2-5; 10 bases line up with TRBD2. Germline trimming cut 3 bases from V and 0 bases from J; bases unmatched to any gene: 1. The CDR3 is made up of 15 amino acids. The germline V gene encodes CDR1 SGHTA and CDR2 FQGNSA. The CDR3 coding sequence is TGTGCCAGCAGCTTTAGCGGGGGGAACCAAGAGACCCAGTACTTC. Amino acid sequence: CASSFSGGNQETQYF.

The rearrangement uses TRBV5-1 and TRBJ2-1; TRBD1 matches 10 bases. The V segment lost 4 bases and the J segment 0 bases; nucleotides outside the gene matches: 4. Germline V lookup: CDR1 SGHRS, CDR2 YFSETQ. There are 16 residues in the CDR3. CDR3 nucleotide sequence: TGCGCCAGCAGCAGAGGACAGGGGGGCTCCTACAATGAGCAGTTCTTC. This encodes CASSRGQGGSYNEQFF.

The CDR3 bases are TGTGCCAGCAGGGGAGTAATACAGGCGGGGGAAGCTTTCTTT. The encoded protein is CASRGVIQAGEAFF. The chain combines TRBV6-5 with TRBJ1-1; a possible D gene is TRBD1 (5 bases). This CDR3 is built from 14 residues. Germline CDR1 reads MNHEY; CDR2 reads SVGAGI. The V end was cut by 6 bases, the J end by 8 bases, with 19 bases between.

V is TRBV5-6 and J is TRBJ2-2; 7 bases agree with TRBD1. The CDR3 has 15 amino acids. Per the germline V gene, CDR1 is SGHDT and CDR2 is YYEEEE. V lost 3 bases to trimming and J lost 2 bases; unmatched junction nucleotides: 4. In nucleotides, the CDR3 is TGTGCCAGCAGCTCTGACAGGGTAAACACCGGGGAGCTGTTTTTT. Amino acids: CASSSDRVNTGELFF.

The V and J genes are TRBV7-3 and TRBJ2-3; D unresolved. Trimming removed 2 bases at V and 0 bases at J, with 9 bases between. Germline V lookup: CDR1 SGHTA, CDR2 FQGTGA. The CDR3 runs 15 residues. CDR3 loop: CASSLEPRSTDTQYF. The CDR3 bases are TGTGCCAGCAGCTTAGAACCCCGGAGCACAGATACGCAGTATTTT.

This chain uses TRBV7-9 with TRBJ2-5, with TRBD2 as a possible D gene (5 bases). V was clipped by 5 bases and J by 2 bases, with 12 bases between them. This CDR3 comprises 14 residues. Germline V CDR1 and CDR2: SEHNR, FQNEAQ (reference sequence). CDR3 in DNA: TGTGCCAGCAGCCACCCGGGGTTTCAAGAGACCCAGTACTTC. This encodes CASSHPGFQETQYF.

This chain uses TRBV4-1 with TRBJ2-5; weak D call: TRBD2 (7 bases). CDR3 length equals 15 residues. Deletions cut 3 bases from V and 9 bases from J, with 20 bases between. CDR1 is MGHRA, CDR2 YSYEKL, per germline. The CDR3 nucleotides read TGCGCCAGCAGCCAGGGGGTGGGAGGGGGGAGGGCCCAGTACTTC. Translating it yields CASSQGVGGGRAQYF.

J is TRBJ2-7 and V is TRBV6-6; the match to TRBD1 covers 9 bases. CDR1 and CDR2 (germline): MNHNY, SVGAGI (reference sequence). V lost 5 bases and J lost 5; bases outside the gene matches: 4. The CDR3 length is 13 residues. CDR3 nucleotide sequence: TGTGCCAGCAGTGACAGGGGGTCGAACGAGCAGTACTTC. This translates into CASSDRGSNEQYF.

V usage is TRBV6-6 and J usage is TRBJ2-7; 9 bases are a match to TRBD1. Unmatched junction bases numbered 5, after V lost 5 bases and J lost 6 bases. CDR1 MNHNY and CDR2 SVGAGI come from the germline V gene (reference sequence). This CDR3 is 13 amino acids long. Here the CDR3 reads CASSRTGGGEQYF. The CDR3 nucleotides read TGTGCCAGCAGTCGAACAGGGGGCGGCGAGCAGTACTTC.

The V call is TRBV5-4, the J call TRBJ1-2; TRBD1 matches at 11 bases. This CDR3 region has 16 residues. V gave up 5 bases and J gave up 5 bases; unmatched junction bases: 11. In germline, CDR1 is SGHNT, CDR2 YYREEE (reference sequence). The CDR3 spells CASSGQGASTPYGYTF. In DNA form, the CDR3 reads TGTGCCAGCAGTGGACAGGGGGCCAGTACACCTTATGGCTACACCTTC.

This rearrangement joins TRBV18 to TRBJ1-4, with D possibly TRBD1 on 5 matching bases. This CDR3 region has 14 residues. CDR1 KGHSH and CDR2 LQKENI come from the germline V gene. V lost 2 bases and J lost 7, with 11 bases in between. The chain's CDR3 is CASSPSGLSEKLFF. In DNA, the CDR3 is TGTGCCAGCTCACCATCAGGGTTGAGTGAAAAACTGTTTTTT.